The T cell receptor beta chain under discussion was sequenced for a study of beta chain features in type 1 diabetes. Broader study findings: People with Type 1 diabetes carried modestly yet significantly shorter TCRB CDR3s in all four CD4+ subsets. A potential influence of HLA type upon TCRB rearrangement remained unresolved herein. Naive, central memory and Treg TCRB repertoires seemed to resemble each other more closely in patients than they did in healthy donors.

Per germline, CDR1 SGHAT and CDR2 FQNNGV. The V end was cut by 7 bases, the J end by 1 base, with 16 bases between. This CDR3 is built from 15 residues. Expressed TCRB transcripts were sequenced, since all the RNA that had been isolated was reverse transcribed. Only in-frame clones appear in the TCRdb table, and some are missing; sequencing was by immunoSEQ multiplex PCR. The sample lists 40,000 to 45,000 clones, approximately 70% occurring once. As regards this clone: Its cognate antigen is unknown.

The sample was Tregs from blood. The receptor comes from a woman younger than 35 with type 1 diabetes. The V gene is TRBV11-2, the J gene TRBJ1-1, with D possibly being TRBD1 (6 bases). For the CDR3, the DNA is TGTGCCAGCACCCTCGGGGGGCCGAGGAACACTGAAGCTTTCTTT. It yields the protein CASTLGGPRNTEAFF.